Shown below are 28 T cell receptor beta chains from a single sample sequenced in a study of blood T cell repertoires in COVID-19. Data came from immunoSEQ multiplex PCR; TCRdb stores just in-frame clones and leaves some out. The table shows 60,000 to 75,000 clones, with 88% occurring only once. The sample comprised peripheral blood. The source is a human donor in a cohort sampled during active COVID-19.

This sequence joins TRBV2 and TRBJ2-1; D might be TRBD2 (5 bases). The V end lost 10 bases, the J end lost 1 base, and 14 bases lay between the germline ends. In germline, CDR1 is SNHLY, CDR2 FYNNEI. The CDR3 totals 14 residues. The CDR3: CANIGVGSYNEQFF. CDR3 in DNA: TGTGCCAATATCGGGGTGGGATCCTACAATGAGCAGTTCTTC.

The rearrangement uses TRBV5-1 and TRBJ2-1, with D possibly being TRBD1 (7 bases). Germline CDR1 SGHRS, CDR2 YFSETQ. The CDR3 loop spans 13 amino acids. V was shortened by 5 bases and J by 9 bases, with 15 bases between the two germline ends. The CDR3 nucleotides read TGCGCCAGCAGGGAGGGGGCAGGGGCTGAGCAGTTCTTC. Translation gives CASREGAGAEQFF. The complete variable domain, with remaining parts taken from reference TRBV5-1 and TRBJ2-1, reads KAGVTQTPRYLIKTRGQQVTLSCSPISGHRSVSWYQQTPGQGLQFLFEYFSETQRNKGNFPGRFSGRQFSNSRSEMNVSTLELGDSALYLCASREGAGAEQFFGPGTRLTVL.

This clone was seen once. V usage is TRBV12-5 and J usage is TRBJ2-7, with TRBD2 matching over 9 bases. Looked up from germline, CDR1 is LGHNT and CDR2 is FRNRAP. V lost 1 base to trimming and J lost 4 bases; unmatched junction nucleotides: 2. CDR3 length equals 14 residues. Here the CDR3 DNA reads TGTGCTAGTGGTTTGGGACTAGCGGCTTACGAGCAGTACGTC. Its translation is CASGLGLAAYEQYV.

CDR3 DNA: TGTGCCAGCAGTTCCGGGACAGCTGGGGCCAACGTCCTGACTTTC. It translates to CASSSGTAGANVLTF. The chain carries TRBV5-6 and TRBJ2-6, with 7 bases fitting TRBD1. This CDR3 contains 15 residues. V trimming: 5 bases; J trimming: 2 bases; junction bases outside the gene matches: 4. Germline V gene data show CDR1 as SGHDT and CDR2 as YYEEEE. Complete variable domain (other parts from reference TRBV5-6 and TRBJ2-6): DAGVTQSPTHLIKTRGQQVTLRCSPKSGHDTVSWYQQALGQGPQFIFQYYEEEERQRGNFPDRFSGHQFPNYSSELNVNALLLGDSALYLCASSSGTAGANVLTFGAGSRLTVL.

This clone was seen only a few times. The V call is TRBV10-3, the J call TRBJ1-5; 7 bases are shared with TRBD1. The junction had 5 bases not matched to a gene; V was cut back by 6 bases and J by 0 bases. The CDR3 is 15 amino acids. Germline-derived CDR1 and CDR2 are ENHRY and SYGVKD. This CDR3 reads CAIRSGTDSNQPQHF. The DNA of the CDR3 is TGTGCCATCAGGTCCGGGACAGATAGCAATCAGCCCCAGCATTTT.

The chain has TRBV27 and TRBJ2-7; 12 bases fit TRBD2. This CDR3 comprises 18 residues. Germline-derived CDR1 and CDR2 are MNHEY and SMNVEV (reference sequence). V was pared by 5 bases and J by 0 bases, with 11 bases of the junction left unmatched. The CDR3 nucleotides are TGTGCCAGCAGTCCCCAGCCGGGACTAGCGGGTTTCTCCTACGAGCAGTACTTC. Amino acid sequence: CASSPQPGLAGFSYEQYF.

The V and J genes are TRBV18 and TRBJ1-5; no clear D. Germline V gene lookup returns CDR1 KGHSH and CDR2 LQKENI. V was clipped by 1 base and J by 7 bases, with 14 bases between them. CDR3 length: 15 residues. The CDR3, as DNA: TGTGCCAGCTCACCACAAGAGGGATTGAGGCAGCCCCAGCATTTT. It codes for CASSPQEGLRQPQHF.

The gene calls are TRBV5-1 and TRBJ2-2, with TRBD1 as a possible D gene (5 bases). V was shortened by 0 bases and J by 5 bases, with 11 bases between the two germline ends. CDR1 SGHRS and CDR2 YFSETQ come from the germline V gene. The CDR3 is 15 residues long. Here the CDR3 DNA reads TGCGCCAGCAGCTTGGCGCAGGGAAATACCGGGGAGCTGTTTTTT. Translating gives CASSLAQGNTGELFF.

This clone has a single count. The genes are TRBV4-1 and TRBJ2-1; no firm D call. Germline-derived CDR1 and CDR2 are MGHRA and YSYEKL. Trimming pared 2 bases from V and 8 bases from J, leaving 13 bases between. The CDR3 spans 14 residues. CDR3 sequence: CASSQRVPVDEQFF. The CDR3 coding sequence is TGCGCCAGCAGCCAACGTGTCCCCGTTGATGAGCAGTTCTTC.

The chain has TRBV15 and TRBJ2-3; D not certain. Germline lookup yields CDR1 LNHNV and CDR2 YYDKDF (reference sequence). CDR3 length: 13 amino acids. V was clipped by 0 bases and J by 4 bases, with 5 bases between them. CDR3 residues: CATSRDQSDTQYF. The CDR3 DNA follows: TGTGCCACCAGCAGAGATCAGTCAGATACGCAGTATTTT.

J is TRBJ1-2 and V is TRBV28; 9 bases are a match to TRBD1. Germline V lookup: CDR1 MDHEN, CDR2 SYDVKM. V dropped 5 bases and J dropped 4; count of bases not matched to a gene: 5. CDR3 size: 14 residues. The CDR3 region is CASSPPGQGYGYTF. Written as DNA, the CDR3 is TGTGCCAGCAGTCCGCCGGGACAGGGCTATGGCTACACCTTC.

The chain carries TRBV29-1 and TRBJ1-1; tentatively, D is TRBD1 (5 bases). Trimming left V 4 bases short and J 8 bases short, with 23 bases between. Germline-derived CDR1 and CDR2 are SQVTM and ANQGSEA. This CDR3 contains 15 residues. The CDR3 loop is CSVVVANRPGGEAFF. The CDR3 DNA is TGCAGCGTTGTTGTGGCTAACCGGCCGGGGGGGGAAGCTTTCTTT.

The chain couples TRBV20-1 to TRBJ2-3, with D possibly being TRBD1 (6 bases). The V end was cut by 3 bases, the J end by 4 bases, with 17 bases between. CDR3 length: 15 amino acids. Germline lookup yields CDR1 DFQATT and CDR2 SNEGSKA (reference sequence). Written as DNA, the CDR3 is TGCAGTGCTAGTCTCGGGCAGGGGAATGCAGATACGCAGTATTTT. This translates into CSASLGQGNADTQYF.

The gene calls are TRBV5-1 and TRBJ2-1; TRBD1 might be the D (7 bases). This CDR3 has 14 amino acids. The V end lost 0 bases, the J end lost 5 bases, and 9 bases lay between the germline ends. Germline V gene sequence: CDR1 SGHRS, CDR2 YFSETQ. The CDR3 nucleotides read TGCGCCAGCAGCTTGGGCGGGACAGACAATGAGCAGTTCTTC. Protein: CASSLGGTDNEQFF.

J is TRBJ2-7 and V is TRBV5-6, with no clear D. The V gene's germline CDR1 is SGHDT and CDR2 YYEEEE. The CDR3 loop spans 12 amino acids. V gave up 4 bases and J gave up 3 bases, with 8 bases separating them. The CDR3 here is CASSALLYEQYF. The CDR3 DNA reads TGTGCCAGCAGCGCCTTACTCTACGAGCAGTACTTC.

V and J are TRBV20-1 and TRBJ2-3; TRBD2 is a possible D gene (5 bases). The V end lost 5 bases, the J end lost 5 bases, and 8 bases lay between the germline ends. This CDR3 comprises 11 residues. Looked up from germline, CDR1 is DFQATT and CDR2 is SNEGSKA (reference sequence). CDR3 residues: CSALSGDTQYF. The CDR3 DNA is TGCAGTGCTCTGAGCGGAGATACGCAGTATTTT.

The chain couples TRBV9 to TRBJ2-3; a weak D match, TRBD2 (6 bases). V was trimmed by 4 bases and J by 4 bases, leaving 13 bases between them. Germline assignment: CDR1 SGDLS and CDR2 YYNGEE. This CDR3 has 14 residues. CDR3 in DNA: TGTGCCAGCAGCTTCGGGAGTCGGGCAGATACGCAGTATTTT. It codes for CASSFGSRADTQYF.

The rearrangement links TRBV28 to TRBJ1-2; TRBD1 agrees at 7 bases. The germline V gene has CDR1 MDHEN and CDR2 SYDVKM. The length of the CDR3 is 16 residues. J gave up 5 bases and V 3 bases, and 12 bases lay outside the gene matches. CDR3 in amino acids: CASSLLAAGGGYGYTF. CDR3 DNA: TGTGCCAGCAGTTTGTTAGCCGCAGGGGGTGGGTATGGCTACACCTTC.

This chain links TRBV19 with TRBJ2-2; TRBD2 might be the D (6 bases). Trimming shortened V by 9 bases and J by 4 bases, and 15 bases separated the two germline ends. Germline CDR1 and CDR2: LNHDA and SQIVND (reference sequence). This CDR3 is 14 amino acids long. As DNA, the CDR3 is TGTGCCAGCGATGGGGGACTCGTCACCGGGGAGCTGTTTTTT. Translating gives CASDGGLVTGELFF.

This chain uses TRBV6-5 with TRBJ2-3, with TRBD2 as a possible D gene (6 bases). Trimming cost V 2 bases and J 6 bases, with 9 bases left between them. CDR3 length: 13 amino acids. Germline V lookup: CDR1 MNHEY, CDR2 SVGAGI. CDR3 amino acids: CASSYESGDTQYF. The CDR3 DNA follows: TGTGCCAGCAGTTACGAGAGCGGGGATACGCAGTATTTT.

The chain links TRBV2 to TRBJ2-7, with 8 bases identical to TRBD2. Trimming removed 7 bases from V and 5 bases from J; junction bases left unmatched: 7. The CDR3 has 13 amino acids. Germline assignment: CDR1 SNHLY and CDR2 FYNNEI. This chain's CDR3 is CASKGTRSHEQYF. CDR3 DNA: TGTGCCAGCAAGGGGACTAGGTCCCACGAGCAGTACTTC. Combining the CDR3 with reference TRBV2 and TRBJ2-7 gives the whole variable domain EPEVTQTPSHQVTQMGQEVILRCVPISNHLYFYWYRQILGQKVEFLVSFYNNEISEKSEIFDDQFSVERPDGSNFTLKIRSTKLEDSAMYFCASKGTRSHEQYFGPGTRLTVT.

The chain joins TRBV30 to TRBJ1-1; 7 bases agree with TRBD1. CDR1 is GTSNPN, CDR2 SVGIG, per germline (reference sequence). CDR3 length equals 15 residues. The J segment lost 3 bases and the V segment lost 1 base, leaving 8 bases of the junction unmatched. CDR3 coding DNA: TGTGCCTGGAGTGGACACAGGGGATCGGACACTGAAGCTTTCTTT. It yields the protein CAWSGHRGSDTEAFF.

The chain links TRBV18 to TRBJ1-4; 7 bases are a match to TRBD1. This CDR3 region has 15 residues. The J segment lost 4 bases and the V segment lost 1 base, leaving 3 bases of the junction unmatched. CDR1 is KGHSH, CDR2 LQKENI, per germline. Written as DNA, the CDR3 is TGTGCCAGCTCACCACAGGGACAGTTTAATGAAAAACTGTTTTTT. Translation gives CASSPQGQFNEKLFF. Full variable domain (rest looked up from reference TRBV18 and TRBJ1-4): NAGVMQNPRHLVRRRGQEARLRCSPMKGHSHVYWYRQLPEEGLKFMVYLQKENIIDESGMPKERFSAEFPKEGPSILRIQQVVRGDSAAYFCASSPQGQFNEKLFFGSGTQLSVL.

The chain employs TRBV18 and TRBJ2-5, with TRBD2 matching 15 bases. The trim removed 3 bases at V and 6 bases at J, leaving 8 bases unmatched. Germline V gene sequence: CDR1 KGHSH, CDR2 LQKENI. CDR3 length equals 17 residues. CDR3 residues: CASSPPGLAGGPKTQYF. The DNA for the CDR3 is TGTGCCAGCTCACCTCCCGGACTAGCGGGAGGGCCCAAGACCCAGTACTTC.

The chain links TRBV27 to TRBJ1-1; D may be TRBD1 (6 bases). V gave up 1 base and J gave up 6 bases, with 24 bases separating them. CDR3 length equals 18 residues. The germline V gene encodes CDR1 MNHEY and CDR2 SMNVEV (reference sequence). CDR3 protein: CASSLWGPGGGVRAEAFF. In DNA form, the CDR3 reads TGTGCCAGCAGTTTATGGGGCCCGGGAGGGGGAGTTCGGGCTGAAGCTTTCTTT.

The rearrangement uses TRBV2 and TRBJ1-5; D not certain. In germline, CDR1 is SNHLY, CDR2 FYNNEI. V shed 8 bases and J shed 0 bases, with 11 bases lying between them. The CDR3 spans 14 residues. The CDR3 DNA is TGTGCCAGCTCGTGGCAGATTAGCAATCAGCCCCAGCATTTT. Encoded protein: CASSWQISNQPQHF.

The chain has TRBV10-3 and TRBJ1-2; 8 bases match TRBD1. The CDR3 sequence is 14 residues long. Unmatched junction bases numbered 8, after V lost 7 bases and J lost 4 bases. The germline V gene encodes CDR1 ENHRY and CDR2 SYGVKD. This CDR3 reads CAIISDRAGYGYTF. The CDR3 region has the DNA TGTGCCATCATTTCGGACAGGGCCGGCTATGGCTACACCTTC.

This chain links TRBV2 with TRBJ1-2, with D unclear. Germline CDR1 is SNHLY and CDR2 is FYNNEI. The CDR3 has 16 residues. V was shortened by 7 bases and J by 3 bases, with 21 bases between the two germline ends. The CDR3 sequence: CASTGETGPWDYGYTF. CDR3 bases: TGTGCCAGCACTGGAGAGACCGGCCCCTGGGACTATGGCTACACCTTC. Using reference TRBV2 and TRBJ1-2 for the parts outside the CDR3, the full variable domain is EPEVTQTPSHQVTQMGQEVILRCVPISNHLYFYWYRQILGQKVEFLVSFYNNEISEKSEIFDDQFSVERPDGSNFTLKIRSTKLEDSAMYFCASTGETGPWDYGYTFGSGTRLTVV.